This entry is about one TCR beta chain. This record belongs to a study of T cell changes during pregnancy in multiple sclerosis. V lost 4 bases, J lost 4 bases, and 13 bases lay in between. The CDR3 has 14 residues. Germline V gene data show CDR1 as LNHDA and CDR2 as SQIVND (reference sequence). Repertoires were generated with immunoSEQ multiplex PCR, while TCRdb's copy carries only in-frame clones and drops some. The repertoire holds around 100,000 clones, with 92% as singletons. This TCR derives from a female donor with multiple sclerosis, enrolled in a pregnancy study. Here the sequenced sample was peripheral blood, taken in the third trimester of pregnancy. The chain has TRBV19 and TRBJ2-5, with D possibly being TRBD1 (6 bases). CDR3 DNA: TGTGCCAGTAGTACAGGGGTAGGTCGAGAGACCCAGTACTTC. Encoded protein: CASSTGVGRETQYF.